This TCR beta chain came from a study of blood T cells in healthy people across ages. The study, taken as a whole, reports: The CMV status of each donor remained undetermined, and this could have confounded shifts in expanded clonotypes. Observed TCR beta diversity per million T cells went down as age went up. This fall followed a roughly linear course with age.

This clonotype was counted a single time. Its specificity is unknown. Mismatch with germline at one junction end may stem from a read error. Ranging in age from roughly 6 to 90, the donors were healthy Caucasian individuals from Russia. This CDR3 region has 14 residues. Germline V gives CDR1 MNHEY, CDR2 SVGAGI. Combining a sample-barcoded 5' primer with a J-beta primer mix, a second PCR ran for roughly 6 to 12 cycles. All cDNA molecules were each tagged by a template-switch adaptor with 12 random nucleotides. TCRdb fed the 5' RACE reads into MiXCR, producing one record per CDR3 protein. This sample has around 580,000 distinct CDR3 sequences, with 40% to 55% found just once.

The origin of this receptor is a man older than 75 in good health. The sequencing sample was made of blood. The V call is TRBV6-5, the J call TRBJ1-2, with 10 positions matching TRBD1. For the CDR3, the DNA is TGTGCCATCAGTGGGGGACAGGGGCAATATGGCTACACCTTC. Amino acids: CAISGGQGQYGYTF.